In this sample, the clone carrying this T cell receptor (beta chain) turned up once. This record comes from a study of blood T cell repertoires in COVID-19. Whole-study context: Donors in the United States, Italy and Spain gave samples during acute or convalescent COVID-19. The analysed material was cDNA or gDNA that came from T cells, B-cell-depleted T cells, or PBMCs.

This CDR3 is built from 16 residues. V was shortened by 0 bases and J by 0 bases, with 12 bases between the two germline ends. CDR1 and CDR2 from the germline V gene are MNHNS and SASEGT. Source study methods: Amplifying reference gene primers gave estimates of nucleated cell counts. Libraries were prepared by immunoSEQ multiplex PCR; TCRdb keeps only in-frame clonotypes and omits some of them. V, J and clone size were drawn from that table, and D and trimming were deduced from the DNA. Of about 200,000 clones listed, 88% are singletons. This clonotype was obtained from a man between 18 and 29 years old with active or convalescent COVID-19. V is TRBV6-1 and J is TRBJ2-7, with D unresolved. The sample consisted of peripheral blood. CDR3 loop: CASSEAPGLSSYEQYF. The CDR3 coding sequence is TGTGCCAGCAGTGAAGCCCCCGGGTTGAGCTCCTACGAGCAGTACTTC.